A single TCR beta chain is shown here with its context. The antigen is unknown. The method was immunoSEQ multiplex PCR; TCRdb's version includes in-frame clones alone and lacks a portion of them. The repertoire holds more than 85,000 clones, with approximately 81% as singletons. This record belongs to a study of glioma-infiltrating T cells after dendritic cell vaccination. Background on the study: Dendritic cell vaccination trial patients had either newly diagnosed or recurrent glioblastoma. Autologous tumor lysate-pulsed dendritic cell vaccination was given between about 2002 and 2013.

The CDR3 is made up of 15 amino acids. Losses at the gene ends were 4 bases for V and 6 bases for J; bases not matched to a gene: 5. Per germline, CDR1 SGHRS and CDR2 YFSETQ. The study, taken as a whole, reports: Complete blood and tumor specimen sets were limited to few patients.

This receptor was identified in a human donor with glioblastoma. The specimen comprised blood, sampled before dendritic cell vaccination. The chain links TRBV5-1 to TRBJ1-6; TRBD1 matches 9 bases. The chain's CDR3 is CASSLMDRGNSPLHF. In DNA, the CDR3 is TGCGCCAGCAGCCTTATGGACAGGGGTAATTCACCCCTCCACTTT.